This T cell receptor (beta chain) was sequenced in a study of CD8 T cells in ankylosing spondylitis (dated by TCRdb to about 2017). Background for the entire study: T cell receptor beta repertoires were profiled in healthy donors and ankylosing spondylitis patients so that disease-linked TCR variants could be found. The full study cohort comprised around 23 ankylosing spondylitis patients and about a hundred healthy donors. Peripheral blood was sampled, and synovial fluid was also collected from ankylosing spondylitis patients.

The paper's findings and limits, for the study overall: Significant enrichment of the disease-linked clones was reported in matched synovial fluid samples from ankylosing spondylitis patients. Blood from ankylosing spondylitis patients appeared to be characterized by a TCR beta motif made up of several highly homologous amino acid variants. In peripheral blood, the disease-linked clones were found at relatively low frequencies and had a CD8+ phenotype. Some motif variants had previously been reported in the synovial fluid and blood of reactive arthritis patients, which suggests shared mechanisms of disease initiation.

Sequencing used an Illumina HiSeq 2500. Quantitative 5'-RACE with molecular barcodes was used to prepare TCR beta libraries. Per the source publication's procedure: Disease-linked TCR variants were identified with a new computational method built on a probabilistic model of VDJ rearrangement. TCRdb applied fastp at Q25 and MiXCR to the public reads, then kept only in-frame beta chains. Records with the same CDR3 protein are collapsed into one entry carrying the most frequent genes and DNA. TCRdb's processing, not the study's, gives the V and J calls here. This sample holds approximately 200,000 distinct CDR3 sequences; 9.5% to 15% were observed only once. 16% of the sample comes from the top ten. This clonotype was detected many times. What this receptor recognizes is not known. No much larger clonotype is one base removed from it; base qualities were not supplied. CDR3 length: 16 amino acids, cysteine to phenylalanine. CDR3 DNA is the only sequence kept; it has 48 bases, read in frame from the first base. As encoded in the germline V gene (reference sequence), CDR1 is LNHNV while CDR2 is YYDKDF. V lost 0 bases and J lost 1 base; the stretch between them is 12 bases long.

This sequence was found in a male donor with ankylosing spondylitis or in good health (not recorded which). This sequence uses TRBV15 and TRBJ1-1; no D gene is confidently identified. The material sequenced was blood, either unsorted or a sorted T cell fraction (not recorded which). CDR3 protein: CATSRDPPGKNTEAFF. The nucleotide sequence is TGTGCCACCAGCAGAGATCCTCCAGGCAAGAACACTGAAGCTTTCTTT.